This entry describes one T cell receptor (beta chain). Germline loops: CDR1 SQVTM, CDR2 ANQGSEA. V shed 4 bases and J shed 5 bases, with 5 bases lying between them. The CDR3 is made up of 11 amino acids. The sample belongs to a study of blood T cell repertoires in COVID-19. At the level of the study: T cells, B-cell-depleted T cells, or PBMCs provided the cDNA or gDNA that served as material.

Clones were read by immunoSEQ multiplex PCR, and TCRdb kept only the in-frame ones, dropping some. The sample has roughly 210,000 clones, roughly 90% seen once; the top ten hold over 1.5%. Sequenced input: peripheral blood. The chain links TRBV29-1 to TRBJ1-4; D unclear. The source of this sequence is a man aged 70 or older with acute or convalescent COVID-19. CDR3 sequence reads: CSVGGNEKLFF. The CDR3 DNA sequence: TGCAGCGTTGGCGGCAATGAAAAACTGTTTTTT.